This T cell receptor beta chain was profiled in a study of blood T cell repertoires in COVID-19. This table comes from immunoSEQ multiplex PCR, and its TCRdb copy is limited to in-frame clones, with some not included. The sample holds under 200,000 clones, approximately 79% seen once. The CDR3 is 15 residues long. CDR1 SGHAT and CDR2 FQDESV come from the germline V gene (reference sequence). Trimming at V came to 6 bases and at J to 5 bases, leaving 8 bases not matched to a gene. The source material was peripheral blood. The V gene is TRBV11-1, the J gene TRBJ2-5; 11 nucleotides match TRBD2. This sequence was found in a woman aged 60-70 years with COVID-19, enrolled during active disease. The CDR3 DNA follows: TGTGCCAGCAGTCAGCCACTAGCGGGAGAGGAGACCCAGTACTTC. It translates to CASSQPLAGEETQYF.